This T cell receptor (beta chain) derives from a study of T-cell reconstitution after alpha-beta-depleted transplantation in children. Unique molecular identifiers were used in preparing the TCRbeta library. MiXCR, applied by TCRdb to the PCR reads, yields one record per CDR3 protein. Here the sample spans about 610,000 distinct CDR3 sequences, about 10% being singletons. Germline V gene sequence: CDR1 SGHAT, CDR2 FQNNGV. Trimming removed 4 bases from V and 2 bases from J; junction bases left unmatched: 13. This CDR3 contains 19 residues. This clonotype was found many times. The receptor was derived from a human donor who donated a stem cell graft to a child with acute myeloid leukemia. The input for sequencing was PBMCs from the stem cell graft donor, taken from the stem cell graft. The chain has TRBV11-2 and TRBJ2-3; 12 bases align to TRBD2. CDR3 sequence reads: CASSSGLAGKASFTDTQYF. The CDR3 DNA sequence: TGTGCCAGCAGCTCAGGACTAGCGGGAAAGGCGTCATTCACAGATACGCAGTATTTT.